Each of the 24 T cell receptor beta chains below was sequenced from the same sample in a study of cytomegalovirus exposure and HLA in healthy donors. The method was immunoSEQ multiplex PCR; TCRdb's version includes in-frame clones alone and lacks a portion of them. The sample yields roughly 120,000 clones, about 82% seen once. The sequenced material came from PBMCs. These receptors were collected from a man younger than 30 in good health and CMV-seronegative.

The chain is built from TRBV11-2 and TRBJ2-5, with TRBD2 matching over 12 bases. The length of the CDR3 is 19 residues. The J segment lost 1 base and the V segment lost 3 bases, leaving 12 bases of the junction unmatched. Germline loops: CDR1 SGHAT, CDR2 FQNNGV. The CDR3 DNA sequence: TGTGCCAGCAGCTTGAGGCGACTAGCGGGAGCCTCGTTCCAAGAGACCCAGTACTTC. This codes for CASSLRRLAGASFQETQYF. Drawing the rest from reference TRBV11-2 and TRBJ2-5, the complete variable domain is EAGVAQSPRYKIIEKRQSVAFWCNPISGHATLYWYQQILGQGPKLLIQFQNNGVVDDSQLPKDRFSAERLKGVDSTLKIQPAKLEDSAVYLCASSLRRLAGASFQETQYFGPGTRLLVL.

This clone appeared a few times. V gene TRBV6-5 combines with J gene TRBJ2-7; 11 bases match TRBD2. This CDR3 is built from 15 residues. The V gene's germline CDR1 is MNHEY and CDR2 SVGAGI. V lost 2 bases and J lost 3; bases outside the gene matches: 3. CDR3 DNA sequence: TGTGCCAGCAGTTACGCCGGACTAGCGGGCTACGAGCAGTACTTC. Encoded protein: CASSYAGLAGYEQYF.

V is TRBV7-9 and J is TRBJ1-6; TRBD1 is a possible D gene (6 bases). CDR3 size: 17 residues. Germline V gene data show CDR1 as SEHNR and CDR2 as FQNEAQ (reference sequence). V dropped 3 bases and J dropped 7 bases, with 19 bases sitting between them. The CDR3 DNA sequence: TGTGCCAGCAGCTTGGGAGTGTTCGACAGGATGAATTCACCCCTCCACTTT. Translation: CASSLGVFDRMNSPLHF.

J is TRBJ2-5 and V is TRBV30; no clear D gene. Deletions cut 2 bases from V and 4 bases from J, with 11 bases between. CDR1 and CDR2 (germline): GTSNPN, SVGIG (reference sequence). The CDR3 has 13 residues. The CDR3 nucleotides are TGTGCCTGGAGTCAGTCAGGTGGAGAGACCCAGTACTTC. It is translated as CAWSQSGGETQYF.

The rearrangement uses TRBV19 and TRBJ2-2, with a tentative D call TRBD2 (6 bases). This CDR3 spans 16 amino acids. The V and J ends lost 1 base and 4 bases respectively, with 13 bases between them. In germline, CDR1 is LNHDA, CDR2 SQIVND (reference sequence). CDR3 nucleotide sequence: TGTGCCAGTAGTATAGTACAGTTGCGGGGCACCGGGGAGCTGTTTTTT. It encodes CASSIVQLRGTGELFF. Variable domain in full (rest from reference TRBV19 and TRBJ2-2): DGGITQSPKYLFRKEGQNVTLSCEQNLNHDAMYWYRQDPGQGLRLIYYSQIVNDFQKGDIAEGYSVSREKKESFPLTVTSAQKNPTAFYLCASSIVQLRGTGELFFGEGSRLTVL.

The chain recombines TRBV19 with TRBJ2-1; D is uncertain. Germline values: CDR1 LNHDA, CDR2 SQIVND (reference sequence). The CDR3 is made up of 16 amino acids. V was cut by 5 bases and J by 2 bases, with 16 bases left in between. This chain's CDR3 is CASSPSLETAYNEQFF. The CDR3 DNA sequence: TGTGCCAGTAGTCCATCCTTAGAAACTGCCTACAATGAGCAGTTCTTC.

The chain joins TRBV29-1 to TRBJ1-3; D uncertain. From germline, CDR1 is SQVTM and CDR2 ANQGSEA. This CDR3 spans 21 amino acids. The ends were cut back, 0 bases at V and 0 bases at J, with 27 bases in the middle. CDR3: CSVEDLPGGRARGPSGNTIYF. The CDR3 DNA follows: TGCAGCGTTGAAGATCTTCCGGGAGGGAGGGCCCGGGGTCCCTCTGGAAACACCATATATTTT. Using reference TRBV29-1 and TRBJ1-3 for the parts outside the CDR3, the full variable domain is SAVISQKPSRDICQRGTSLTIQCQVDSQVTMMFWYRQQPGQSLTLIATANQGSEATYESGFVIDKFPISRPNLTFSTLTVSNMSPEDSSIYLCSVEDLPGGRARGPSGNTIYFGEGSWLTVV.

This chain joins TRBV5-1 and TRBJ1-1; D gene uncertain. This CDR3 has 14 amino acids. Trimming pared 1 base from V and 5 bases from J, leaving 12 bases between. Germline assignment: CDR1 SGHRS and CDR2 YFSETQ. Written as DNA, the CDR3 is TGCGCCAGCAGCTTGATTCTGACACCTACTGAAGCTTTCTTT. The encoded protein is CASSLILTPTEAFF. Full variable domain (remainder filled in from reference TRBV5-1 and TRBJ1-1): KAGVTQTPRYLIKTRGQQVTLSCSPISGHRSVSWYQQTPGQGLQFLFEYFSETQRNKGNFPGRFSGRQFSNSRSEMNVSTLELGDSALYLCASSLILTPTEAFFGQGTRLTVV.

The V gene is TRBV5-4, the J gene TRBJ2-3, with D possibly matching TRBD1 (5 bases). Trimming pared 4 bases from V and 6 bases from J, leaving 18 bases between. This CDR3 comprises 15 residues. Germline V lookup: CDR1 SGHNT, CDR2 YYREEE (reference sequence). In nucleotides, the CDR3 is TGTGCCAGCAGCCCTGGTTGGGTAGCAGGGGATACGCAGTATTTT. This encodes CASSPGWVAGDTQYF.

This sequence joins TRBV27 and TRBJ2-3; D may be TRBD1 (6 bases). Germline V gene data show CDR1 as MNHEY and CDR2 as SMNVEV (reference sequence). The CDR3 loop spans 17 amino acids. V was clipped by 10 bases and J by 3 bases, with 26 bases between them. CDR3 DNA: TGTGCCACCGTCAAAACTTTTACAGGGTTTGTTACAGATACGCAGTATTTT. This sequence encodes CATVKTFTGFVTDTQYF.

The gene calls are TRBV5-1 and TRBJ2-3, with D possibly TRBD2 on 6 matching bases. This CDR3 is 14 amino acids long. Trimming pared 4 bases from V and 2 bases from J, leaving 11 bases between. The germline V gene has CDR1 SGHRS and CDR2 YFSETQ. Here the CDR3 DNA reads TGCGCCAGCAGCGTGACTAGTAACACAGATACGCAGTATTTT. It translates to CASSVTSNTDTQYF.

The CDR3 sequence: CASSWGTGAYEQYF. In DNA form, the CDR3 reads TGTGCCAGCAGTTGGGGGACGGGAGCCTACGAGCAGTACTTC. The V gene is TRBV27, the J gene TRBJ2-7; possible D gene TRBD2, 6 bases. This CDR3 spans 14 amino acids. Trimming stripped 4 bases from V and 2 bases from J, with 12 bases between. The germline V gene encodes CDR1 MNHEY and CDR2 SMNVEV (reference sequence).

The chain carries TRBV27 and TRBJ2-2; no firm D call. Germline CDR1 is MNHEY and CDR2 is SMNVEV (reference sequence). Trimming removed 3 bases at V and 2 bases at J, with 7 bases between. The CDR3 has 14 amino acids. The CDR3 loop reads CASSFAVNTGELFF. The CDR3 DNA is TGTGCCAGCAGTTTCGCAGTAAACACCGGGGAGCTGTTTTTT.

The rearrangement uses TRBV6-5 and TRBJ1-5, with D possibly TRBD1 on 5 matching bases. CDR1 is MNHEY and CDR2 is SVGAGI in the germline V gene. CDR3 size: 13 residues. Trimming shortened V by 6 bases and J by 6 bases, and 12 bases separated the two germline ends. CDR3 nucleotide sequence: TGTGCCAGCAGCCTAGGGACTGGTCAGCCCCAGCATTTT. It is translated as CASSLGTGQPQHF.

There are a few counts of this clone. The chain recombines TRBV7-9 with TRBJ1-2; 9 positions agree with TRBD1. From germline, CDR1 is SEHNR and CDR2 FQNEAQ (reference sequence). This CDR3 contains 14 residues. Trimming took 5 bases from V and 3 from J; bases not matched to a gene: 4. CDR3 DNA: TGTGCCAGCAGCCCGGGACAGGGAGACTATGGCTACACCTTC. The encoded protein is CASSPGQGDYGYTF.

J is TRBJ2-7 and V is TRBV7-9, with 7 bases that match TRBD1. V shed 5 bases and J 7 bases; nucleotides not matched to a gene: 8. The CDR3 has 13 amino acids. The germline CDR1 and CDR2 sequences are SEHNR and FQNEAQ (reference sequence). The CDR3 is CASSPQGGWEQYF. CDR3 in DNA: TGTGCCAGCAGCCCCCAAGGGGGCTGGGAGCAGTACTTC.

This clone was observed a handful of times. The chain combines TRBV27 with TRBJ2-7; TRBD1 agrees at 7 bases. Per the germline V gene, CDR1 is MNHEY and CDR2 is SMNVEV (reference sequence). The CDR3 consists of 13 residues. V lost 5 bases, J lost 6 bases, and 7 bases stayed unmatched. The CDR3 is CASSLRRDSEQYF. For the CDR3, the DNA is TGTGCCAGCAGTCTGCGACGGGACAGCGAGCAGTACTTC.

The chain employs TRBV12-5 and TRBJ2-3, with 8 bases that match TRBD2. Germline V gives CDR1 LGHNT, CDR2 FRNRAP. The V and J ends lost 0 bases and 4 bases, in that order; junction bases with no gene match: 9. The CDR3 has 17 residues. In DNA, the CDR3 is TGTGCTAGTGGTTTGGTAAAAGGCGGGAGGATGCCAGATACGCAGTATTTT. Translated: CASGLVKGGRMPDTQYF. Supplemented by reference TRBV12-5 and TRBJ2-3, the full variable domain reads DARVTQTPRHKVTEMGQEVTMRCQPILGHNTVFWYRQTMMQGLELLAYFRNRAPLDDSGMPKDRFSAEMPDATLATLKIQPSEPRDSAVYFCASGLVKGGRMPDTQYFGPGTRLTVL.

The rearrangement joins TRBV7-7 to TRBJ2-2, with 8 nucleotides matching TRBD2. The germline gives CDR1 SSHAT, CDR2 FNYEAQ (reference sequence). The CDR3 is 13 residues long. DNA for the CDR3: TGTGCTGTCCGGGGGGGGAACACCGGGGAGCTGTTTTTT. Its protein product is CAVRGGNTGELFF.

This clone turned up a few times. The chain links TRBV6-1 to TRBJ2-7; the D gene is possibly TRBD2 (5 bases). There are 15 residues in the CDR3. Looked up from germline, CDR1 is MNHNS and CDR2 is SASEGT. V was shortened by 4 bases and J by 0 bases, with 13 bases between the two germline ends. In DNA, the CDR3 is TGTGCCAGCAGTGGGAGTCGGGGTCTCTCCTACGAGCAGTACTTC. Translated, it gives CASSGSRGLSYEQYF.

V gene TRBV6-1 combines with J gene TRBJ1-1, with 9 bases fitting TRBD1. The CDR3 runs 17 residues. After removal of 2 bases from V and 2 bases from J, the junction contained 9 bases not matched to a gene. The germline V gene encodes CDR1 MNHNS and CDR2 SASEGT. Here the CDR3 DNA reads TGTGCCAGCAGTGAACCCCAATGGACAGGGGCTAACACTGAAGCTTTCTTT. Translating gives CASSEPQWTGANTEAFF.

V is TRBV25-1 and J is TRBJ1-4; a possible D gene is TRBD1 (5 bases). CDR3 length: 14 amino acids. The germline gives CDR1 MGHDK, CDR2 SYGVNS. Trimming left V 4 bases short and J 5 bases short, with 11 bases between. The CDR3 reads CASSVPGPNEKLFF. The CDR3 DNA is TGTGCCAGCAGTGTTCCAGGGCCGAATGAAAAACTGTTTTTT.

The chain couples TRBV5-6 to TRBJ1-3; D call uncertain. CDR1 SGHDT and CDR2 YYEEEE come from the germline V gene. CDR3 length: 15 residues. Trimming removed 1 base at V and 2 bases at J, with 10 bases between. CDR3 in DNA: TGTGCCAGCAGCTTGATAACGAGCCCTGGAAACACCATATATTTT. Protein product: CASSLITSPGNTIYF.

This clone has just a few counts. V gene TRBV5-1 combines with J gene TRBJ2-2, with 7 nucleotides matching TRBD2. The CDR3 extends over 15 amino acids. Trimming cost V 4 bases and J 3 bases; bases outside gene matches: 6. In germline, CDR1 is SGHRS, CDR2 YFSETQ. CDR3 DNA sequence: TGCGCCAGCAGCCAAAGGGCGGGGGACACCGGGGAGCTGTTTTTT. Protein product: CASSQRAGDTGELFF.